These T cell receptor beta chains were read from a single sample in a study of blood T cells in healthy people across ages. TCRdb redid the calling of the 5' RACE reads with MiXCR, one entry per CDR3 protein. The data contain some 1.5 million distinct CDR3 sequences, approximately 39% of them singletons. The sample comprised blood. All receptors derive from a woman aged 18-29 years in good health. CDR3s include the opening cysteine and the closing phenylalanine or tryptophan. The D gene is left open where the match is weak. A row's size may be missing; if present it is once, few, many or a size class.

CDR3 protein	CDR3 DNA	D gene	J gene	clone size	V gene
CASSSLAGENSYEQYF	TGTGCCAGCAGCTCCTTAGCGGGGGAGAACTCCTACGAGCAGTACTTC	TRBD2	TRBJ2-7	few	TRBV7-9
CASSSRQDTYDGYTF	TGCGCCAGCAGCTCCAGACAGGATACTTATGATGGCTACACCTTC	NA	TRBJ1-2	few	TRBV5-1
CASSQGSWTEQFF	TGTGCCAGCAGCCAAGGATCCTGGACTGAGCAGTTCTTC	NA	TRBJ2-1	NA	TRBV11-2
CSADPLDSNQPQHF	TGCAGTGCTGACCCGTTGGACAGCAATCAGCCCCAGCATTTT	NA	TRBJ1-5	NA	TRBV20-1
CASSLRASAEQYF	TGTGCCAGCAGCTTAAGAGCCAGCGCCGAGCAGTACTTC	NA	TRBJ2-7	NA	TRBV7-2
CASRYRGLANYGYTF	TGTGCCAGCAGGTACAGGGGGCTGGCTAACTATGGCTACACCTTC	TRBD1	TRBJ1-2	NA	TRBV12-3/TRBV12-4
CASSLWALVREQFF	TGTGCCAGCAGCTTATGGGCCCTGGTACGGGAGCAGTTCTTC	NA	TRBJ2-1	NA	TRBV11-2
CASSLSQDPFYEQYF	TGTGCCAGCAGTTTATCCCAGGACCCTTTCTACGAGCAGTACTTC	NA	TRBJ2-7	NA	TRBV27
CAWSWTGSSYGYTF	TGTGCCTGGAGTTGGACAGGGAGCAGCTATGGCTACACCTTC	TRBD1	TRBJ1-2	NA	TRBV30
CASRSNVGQDVSGYTF	TGCGCCAGCAGATCGAACGTAGGACAGGACGTATCTGGCTACACCTTC	TRBD1	TRBJ1-2	NA	TRBV5-1
CASSLEVPPAVYGYTF	TGCGCCAGCAGCTTGGAGGTCCCACCAGCAGTCTATGGCTACACCTTC	NA	TRBJ1-2	NA	TRBV5-1
CASNLGQGPWNEQFF	TGTGCCAGCAATCTAGGTCAGGGACCGTGGAATGAGCAGTTCTTC	NA	TRBJ2-1	NA	TRBV6-5
CAISNNRGDEQYF	TGTGCCATCAGCAACAACCGGGGCGATGAGCAGTACTTC	NA	TRBJ2-5	NA	TRBV10-3
CASSQEPLAGDNEQFF	TGCGCCAGCAGCCAAGAACCCTTAGCGGGCGACAATGAGCAGTTCTTC	TRBD2	TRBJ2-1	NA	TRBV4-1
CASSYSWYEQFF	TGTGCCAGCAGTTACTCTTGGTACGAGCAGTTCTTC	NA	TRBJ2-1	NA	TRBV6-2/TRBV6-3
CASRTSGTVTQYF	TGTGCCAGCAGGACTAGCGGGACTGTTACGCAGTATTTT	TRBD2	TRBJ2-3	NA	TRBV12-3/TRBV12-4
CASSLAQGRITDTQYF	TGTGCCAGCAGCTTAGCGCAGGGGCGGATTACAGATACGCAGTATTTT	NA	TRBJ2-3	NA	TRBV7-2
CASSNTKYGTPGSYNSPLHF	TGTGCCAGCAGCAACACCAAGTACGGGACACCCGGCTCCTATAATTCACCCCTCCACTTT	NA	TRBJ1-6	NA	TRBV6-2/TRBV6-3
CASSKTGQAKNEQYF	TGTGCCAGCAGCAAAACGGGACAGGCAAAAAACGAGCAGTACTTC	TRBD1	TRBJ2-7	NA	TRBV5-6
CASGGDRVNEQFF	TGTGCCAGCGGGGGGGACAGGGTGAATGAGCAGTTCTTC	TRBD1	TRBJ2-1	NA	TRBV7-9
CASSYTAGRDNEQFF	TGTGCCAGCAGCTACACGGCAGGGAGGGACAATGAGCAGTTCTTC	TRBD2	TRBJ2-1	NA	TRBV11-2
CATSGPSGITDTQYF	TGTGCCACCAGTGGGCCTAGCGGGATCACAGATACGCAGTATTTT	TRBD2	TRBJ2-3	few	TRBV24-1
CASRPFRGQGVEETQYF	TGTGCCAGCAGACCATTCAGAGGACAGGGTGTCGAAGAGACCCAGTACTTC	TRBD1	TRBJ2-5	NA	TRBV27
CSVGLVVGLFNTGELFF	TGCAGCGTTGGTTTGGTGGTCGGCCTCTTCAACACCGGGGAGCTGTTTTTT	NA	TRBJ2-2	few	TRBV29-1